The text below deals with one T cell receptor (beta chain). The assay was immunoSEQ multiplex PCR, and TCRdb's table has in-frame clones only and misses some. The repertoire has about 220,000 clones, roughly four fifths of them found once; the top ten carry approximately 5.2%. This entry is derived from a study of blood T cell repertoires in COVID-19. Study-wide context: COVID-19 samples from acute and convalescent phases originated in the United States, Italy and Spain.

The sequence came from a woman in her 70s with COVID-19, enrolled during active disease. Specimen: peripheral blood.

The CDR3 region has the DNA TGTGCCAGCAGCTTCGCGGGGGAGCAGTACTTC. Its protein is CASSFAGEQYF. V gene TRBV11-1 combines with J gene TRBJ2-7; perhaps TRBD2 as D (6 bases). Germline CDR1 is SGHAT and CDR2 is FQDESV (reference sequence). There are 11 residues in the CDR3. The V end was cut by 3 bases, the J end by 7 bases, with 7 bases between.